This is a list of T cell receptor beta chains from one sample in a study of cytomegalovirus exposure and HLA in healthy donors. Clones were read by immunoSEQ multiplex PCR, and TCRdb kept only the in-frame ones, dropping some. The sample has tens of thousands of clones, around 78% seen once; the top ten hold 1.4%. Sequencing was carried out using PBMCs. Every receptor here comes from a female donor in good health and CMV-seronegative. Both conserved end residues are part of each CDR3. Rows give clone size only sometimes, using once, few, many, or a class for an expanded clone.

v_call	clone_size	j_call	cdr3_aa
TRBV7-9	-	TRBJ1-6	CASNRQGLRTLHF
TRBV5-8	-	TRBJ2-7	CASSLAGAAMSYEQYF
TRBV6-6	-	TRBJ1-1	CASTRVGNTEAFF
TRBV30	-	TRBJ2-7	CAWAAGTNYEQYF
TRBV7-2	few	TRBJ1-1	CASRKDGGHTEAFF
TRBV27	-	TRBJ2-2	CASGLAGAPRTGELFF
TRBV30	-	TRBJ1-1	CAWSVGSRNTEAFF
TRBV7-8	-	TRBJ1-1	CASSPRPGGENTEAFF
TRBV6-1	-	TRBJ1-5	CASGGGVSNQPQHF
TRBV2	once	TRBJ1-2	CASSEVFSYGYTF
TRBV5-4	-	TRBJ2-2	CASSWQGQANTGELFF
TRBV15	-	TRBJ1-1	CATSRDRGWTEAFF
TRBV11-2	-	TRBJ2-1	CASTIGASGNEQFF
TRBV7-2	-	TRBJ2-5	CASRQVETQYF
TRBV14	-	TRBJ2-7	CASSQIYEGLGEQYF
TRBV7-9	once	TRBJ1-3	CASSFSQGLGRNTIYF
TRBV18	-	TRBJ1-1	CASSPTLGGGMNTEAFF
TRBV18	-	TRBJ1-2	CASSEGETYGYTF
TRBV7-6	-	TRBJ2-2	CASSSLQTGSRTGELFF
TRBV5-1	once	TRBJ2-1	CASSLLALDEQFF
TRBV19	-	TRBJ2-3	CASSHRLALDTQYF
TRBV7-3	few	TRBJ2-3	CASSSGLAGADTQYF
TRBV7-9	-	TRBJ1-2	CASSLVDSNYGYTF
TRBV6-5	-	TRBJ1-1	CASSYSTQGWTEAFF
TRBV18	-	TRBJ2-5	CASSHREETQYF
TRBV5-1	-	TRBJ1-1	CASSLLVSTEAFF
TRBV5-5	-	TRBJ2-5	CASSFTPSGGETQYF
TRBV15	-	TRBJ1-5	CATSRQGARNQPQHF
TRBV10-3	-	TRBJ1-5	CAISESEGGPQHF
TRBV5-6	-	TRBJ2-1	CASSLMSGGPYNEQFF
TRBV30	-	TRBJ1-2	CAWRGTDQYGYTF